The next 32 T cell receptor beta chains were all read from a single sample in a study of T cell responses to AZD1222 COVID-19 vaccine. Clones were read by immunoSEQ multiplex PCR, and TCRdb kept only the in-frame ones, dropping some. The repertoire holds roughly 100,000 clones, 75% to 90% seen once, with approximately 5.4% in the top ten. The source was peripheral blood, collected on day 0 of AZD1222 vaccination. These receptors all stem from an adult in good health.

The V call is TRBV7-3, the J call TRBJ2-1; 9 bases align to TRBD1. Germline assignment: CDR1 SGHTA and CDR2 FQGTGA. This CDR3 has 15 residues. J was trimmed by 9 bases and V by 3 bases; bases with no gene match: 9. The CDR3 coding sequence is TGTGCCAGCAGCTTGCCGGGACAGGGAAACGGTGAGCAGTTCTTC. Amino acid sequence: CASSLPGQGNGEQFF.

V and J are TRBV21-1 and TRBJ2-7; the table calls TRBD2, which could not be checked here. TRBV21-1 is recorded as a pseudogene. The CDR3 is 15 amino acids. CDR3 residues: CASSKGEGVGYEQYF. The CDR3, as DNA: TGTGCCAGCAGCAAAGGGGAGGGAGTGGGCTACGAGCAGTACTTC.

The chain couples TRBV7-9 to TRBJ2-1; 11 bases are a match to TRBD2. This CDR3 comprises 16 residues. The ends lost 1 base at V and 7 bases at J; junction bases unmatched: 6. In germline, CDR1 is SEHNR, CDR2 FQNEAQ (reference sequence). The CDR3: CASSLDLAGGGNEQFF. DNA for the CDR3: TGTGCCAGCAGCTTAGACCTAGCGGGAGGTGGGAATGAGCAGTTCTTC.

The chain has TRBV28 and TRBJ1-3; 7 nucleotides match TRBD1. CDR3 length equals 15 residues. Germline V gene sequence: CDR1 MDHEN, CDR2 SYDVKM. The J segment lost 4 bases and the V segment lost 5 bases, leaving 8 bases of the junction unmatched. This CDR3 reads CASSLDRVGGNTIYF. DNA of the CDR3: TGTGCCAGCAGTCTTGACAGGGTAGGAGGAAACACCATATATTTT.

The rearrangement links TRBV7-8 to TRBJ1-3; D not resolved. The ends were cut back, 2 bases at V and 6 bases at J, with 20 bases in the middle. CDR1 and CDR2 from the germline V gene are SGHVS and FQNEAQ. The CDR3 sequence is 17 residues long. Here the CDR3 DNA reads TGTGCCAGCAGCTTATTGGCCCCTGACACCGCTCTAAACACCATATATTTT. Its translation: CASSLLAPDTALNTIYF.

The V call is TRBV28, the J call TRBJ1-2; D might be TRBD1 (5 bases). CDR3 size: 15 residues. With 2 bases removed from V and 6 bases from J, the gap between germline ends came to 16 bases. The germline CDR1 and CDR2 sequences are MDHEN and SYDVKM. The DNA of the CDR3 is TGTGCCAGCAGTTTACCAGGGCTGACCCCCCATGGCTACACCTTC. Translated, it gives CASSLPGLTPHGYTF.

The chain is built from TRBV24-1 and TRBJ2-2; 12 positions agree with TRBD2. The CDR3 has 17 amino acids. The V segment lost 3 bases and the J segment 2 bases; nucleotides outside the gene matches: 3. Germline CDR1 KGHDR, CDR2 SFDVKD. CDR3: CATSDPSGRANTGELFF. In nucleotides, the CDR3 is TGTGCCACCAGTGATCCTAGCGGGAGGGCCAACACCGGGGAGCTGTTTTTT.

The V call is TRBV11-3, the J call TRBJ2-1; 8 nucleotides align to TRBD1. This CDR3 contains 15 residues. Looked up from germline, CDR1 is SGHNT and CDR2 is YENEEA. Trimming took 5 bases from V and 3 from J; bases not matched to a gene: 6. The CDR3 nucleotides are TGTGCCAGCAGCCTCGACAGGGGCCACTACAATGAGCAGTTCTTC. This encodes CASSLDRGHYNEQFF.

The V gene is TRBV30, the J gene TRBJ1-1, with D possibly TRBD1 on 6 matching bases. V shed 3 bases and J shed 1 base, with 9 bases lying between them. The germline V gene encodes CDR1 GTSNPN and CDR2 SVGIG (reference sequence). This CDR3 is built from 13 residues. CDR3 coding DNA: TGTGCCTGGAGCCTACAGGGGAACACTGAAGCTTTCTTT. Its protein product is CAWSLQGNTEAFF.

CDR3: CASSHNGGVYNEQFF. The CDR3, as DNA: TGTGCCAGCAGCCATAACGGGGGGGTCTACAATGAGCAGTTCTTC. The genes are TRBV3-1 (or the pseudogene TRBV3-2) and TRBJ2-1; TRBD2 aligns across 8 bases. Looked up from germline, CDR1 is LGHDT and CDR2 is YNNKEL (reference sequence). The CDR3 is made up of 15 amino acids. The trim removed 3 bases at V and 3 bases at J, leaving 4 bases unmatched.

The chain joins TRBV28 to TRBJ2-1; D not resolved. The CDR3 sequence is 14 residues long. CDR1 MDHEN and CDR2 SYDVKM come from the germline V gene. The V end lost 6 bases, the J end lost 3 bases, and 12 bases lay between the germline ends. This chain's CDR3 is CASSRGYSYNEQFF. CDR3 DNA: TGTGCCAGCAGCCGCGGTTACAGCTACAATGAGCAGTTCTTC.

The rearrangement links TRBV10-3 to TRBJ2-4; unclear D gene. This CDR3 has 15 residues. Germline CDR1 is ENHRY and CDR2 is SYGVKD. V was cut by 10 bases and J by 1 base, with 17 bases left in between. The CDR3 DNA sequence: TGTGCCACTCGAGAGGAGTCGAGGGCCAAAAACATTCAGTACTTC. It yields the protein CATREESRAKNIQYF.

This chain joins TRBV10-1 and TRBJ2-1; D not certain. V dropped 5 bases and J dropped 3 bases, with 5 bases sitting between them. This CDR3 is built from 12 residues. Germline CDR1 is WNHNN and CDR2 is SYGVQD (reference sequence). The CDR3 region is CASSTVYNEQFF. CDR3 coding DNA: TGCGCCAGCAGTACAGTCTACAATGAGCAGTTCTTC.

This clone was seen more than once but under ten times. This chain joins TRBV10-1 and TRBJ2-5, with no clear D. Deletions cut 5 bases from V and 2 bases from J, with 12 bases between. This CDR3 comprises 14 residues. CDR1 is WNHNN, CDR2 SYGVQD, per germline (reference sequence). CDR3 loop: CASSQASPQETQYF. The CDR3 DNA reads as TGCGCCAGCAGTCAGGCTTCACCGCAAGAGACCCAGTACTTC.

J is TRBJ1-5 and V is TRBV6-5, with D hard to call. The CDR3 consists of 15 residues. Trimming pared 8 bases from V and 1 base from J, leaving 15 bases between. CDR1 is MNHEY and CDR2 is SVGAGI in the germline V gene. CDR3 protein: CASSAYPESNQPQHF. The DNA of the CDR3 is TGTGCCAGCTCCGCATACCCGGAGAGCAATCAGCCCCAGCATTTT.

J is TRBJ1-4 and V is TRBV11-1; D uncertain. V lost 5 bases and J 7 bases, leaving 17 bases between the germline ends. Per germline, CDR1 SGHAT and CDR2 FQDESV (reference sequence). CDR3 length: 15 residues. For the CDR3, the DNA is TGTGCCAGCAGCCTGTCTGGGCCCTCCGGTGAAAAACTGTTTTTT. This translates into CASSLSGPSGEKLFF. Supplemented by reference TRBV11-1 and TRBJ1-4, the full variable domain reads EAEVAQSPRYKITEKSQAVAFWCDPISGHATLYWYRQILGQGPELLVQFQDESVVDDSQLPKDRFSAERLKGVDSTLKIQPAELGDSAMYLCASSLSGPSGEKLFFGSGTQLSVL.

This sequence joins TRBV10-3 and TRBJ1-2; TRBD1 aligns across 7 bases. The germline V gene has CDR1 ENHRY and CDR2 SYGVKD. This CDR3 spans 14 amino acids. Unmatched junction bases numbered 2, after V lost 0 bases and J lost 4 bases. The CDR3 DNA follows: TGTGCCATCAGTGAGTCCGGACAGGCCTATGGCTACACCTTC. Protein: CAISESGQAYGYTF.

The rearrangement uses TRBV27 and TRBJ2-1; D unclear. Germline assignment: CDR1 MNHEY and CDR2 SMNVEV (reference sequence). This CDR3 spans 12 amino acids. V lost 4 bases and J 4 bases, leaving 5 bases between the germline ends. This CDR3 is CASSSNYNEQFF. DNA for the CDR3: TGTGCCAGCAGTTCAAATTACAATGAGCAGTTCTTC.

Relative to its sample, this clone is medium-sized. The rearrangement uses TRBV3-1 (or the pseudogene TRBV3-2) and TRBJ2-1; 12 positions match TRBD2. This CDR3 spans 16 amino acids. CDR1 is LGHDT, CDR2 YNNKEL, per germline (reference sequence). The J segment lost 4 bases and the V segment lost 4 bases, leaving 5 bases of the junction unmatched. The CDR3 loop is CASSPKGTSGYNEQFF. The DNA of the CDR3 is TGTGCCAGCAGCCCCAAAGGGACTAGCGGGTACAATGAGCAGTTCTTC.

The V call is TRBV12-3 or TRBV12-4, the J call TRBJ1-1; D is ambiguous. There are 12 residues in the CDR3. Trimming left V 6 bases short and J 1 base short, with 6 bases between. DNA of the CDR3: TGTGCCAGCAGGGCGGGGAACACTGAAGCTTTCTTT. Residues: CASRAGNTEAFF.

The rearrangement joins TRBV28 to TRBJ2-7; either TRBD1 or TRBD2 may fit D (6 bases each). Germline V gene lookup returns CDR1 MDHEN and CDR2 SYDVKM. V lost 5 bases, J lost 4 bases, and 18 bases lay in between. The CDR3 totals 15 residues. The CDR3: CASSPLGGFGYEQYF. The CDR3 DNA is TGTGCCAGCAGTCCCTTGGGGGGCTTTGGGTACGAGCAGTACTTC.

Of note for this clone: The sample contains more than one DNA sequence encoding this CDR3. The chain links TRBV6-2 or TRBV6-3 to TRBJ2-7; D not resolved. CDR1 is MNHEY, CDR2 SVGEGT, per germline. The V end lost 0 bases, the J end lost 4 bases, and 7 bases lay between the germline ends. The CDR3 spans 13 residues. The CDR3 DNA follows: TGTGCCAGCAGTTACTCAAAGGTGTACGAGCAGTACTTC. Protein product: CASSYSKVYEQYF.

The V and J genes are TRBV6-6 and TRBJ2-7; the match to TRBD2 covers 13 bases. V lost 6 bases, J lost 3 bases, and 5 bases stayed unmatched. CDR1 is MNHNY and CDR2 is SVGAGI in the germline V gene (reference sequence). The CDR3 loop spans 15 amino acids. In nucleotides, the CDR3 is TGTGCCAGCAGACTGGGACTAGCGGGACTCTACGAGCAGTACTTC. Translating it yields CASRLGLAGLYEQYF.

V gene TRBV28 combines with J gene TRBJ1-1; D not certain. CDR1 and CDR2 (germline): MDHEN, SYDVKM. The CDR3 is 12 amino acids. V was pared by 6 bases and J by 11 bases, with 16 bases between. The CDR3 DNA reads as TGTGCCAGCAGCTCGTTGGGGTTTGGTGCTTTCTTT. This codes for CASSSLGFGAFF. Full variable domain (remainder filled in from reference TRBV28 and TRBJ1-1): DVKVTQSSRYLVKRTGEKVFLECVQDMDHENMFWYRQDPGLGLRLIYFSYDVKMKEKGDIPEGYSVSREKKERFSLILESASTNQTSMYLCASSSLGFGAFFGQGTRLTVV.

The rearrangement links TRBV30 to TRBJ2-1; D ambiguous. Trimming stripped 2 bases from V and 0 bases from J, with 8 bases between. From germline, CDR1 is GTSNPN and CDR2 SVGIG (reference sequence). This CDR3 spans 14 amino acids. CDR3 sequence (DNA): TGTGCCTGGAGTCTCCGGCCCTCCTACAATGAGCAGTTCTTC. This codes for CAWSLRPSYNEQFF.

J is TRBJ1-1 and V is TRBV6-5, with a tentative D call TRBD1 (5 bases). Germline V gene sequence: CDR1 MNHEY, CDR2 SVGAGI. The CDR3 totals 15 residues. Trimming cost V 0 bases and J 3 bases, with 11 bases left between them. The CDR3 DNA reads as TGTGCCAGCAGTTACTCGATGCGGGGCGACACTGAAGCTTTCTTT. This gives the protein CASSYSMRGDTEAFF.

This chain connects TRBV30 to TRBJ1-2, with 9 nucleotides matching TRBD1. The length of the CDR3 is 15 residues. The ends lost 5 bases at V and 4 bases at J; junction bases unmatched: 11. Germline-derived CDR1 and CDR2 are GTSNPN and SVGIG (reference sequence). CDR3 DNA: TGTGCCTGGCGGACACAGGGGGCCAGGGGCTATGGCTACACCTTC. The encoded protein is CAWRTQGARGYGYTF. Full variable domain (rest looked up from reference TRBV30 and TRBJ1-2): SQTIHQWPATLVQPVGSPLSLECTVEGTSNPNLYWYRQAAGRGLQLLFYSVGIGQISSEVPQNLSASRPQDRQFILSSKKLLLSDSGFYLCAWRTQGARGYGYTFGSGTRLTVV.

This chain joins TRBV29-1 and TRBJ1-1; D is uncertain. The CDR3 consists of 13 residues. The germline CDR1 and CDR2 sequences are SQVTM and ANQGSEA. Trimming removed 4 bases from V and 10 bases from J, with 19 bases in between. CDR3 protein: CSVGFSYLEGAFF. CDR3 in DNA: TGCAGCGTTGGGTTTTCCTATCTCGAGGGAGCTTTCTTT.

The V and J genes are TRBV7-2 and TRBJ1-2; D unclear. From germline, CDR1 is SGHTA and CDR2 FQGNSA. The CDR3 is 13 residues long. V dropped 5 bases and J dropped 8 bases, with 15 bases sitting between them. Written as DNA, the CDR3 is TGTGCCAGCAGCCCAGTTCCGGAGGTCGGCTACACCTTC. It specifies CASSPVPEVGYTF.

This clone was recorded a few times. The CDR3 sequence is CASSFAGNTEAFF. The CDR3 DNA reads TGTGCCAGCAGTTTTGCGGGGAACACTGAAGCTTTCTTT. The chain recombines TRBV12-3 or TRBV12-4 with TRBJ1-1, with D uncertain. There are 13 residues in the CDR3. V lost 3 bases, J lost 1 base, and 6 bases lay in between.

CDR3 protein: CASSRWTLETQYF. As DNA, the CDR3 is TGTGCCAGCAGCCGCTGGACGCTGGAGACCCAGTACTTC. J is TRBJ2-5 and V is TRBV14; D is unclear. The CDR3 is 13 residues long. Looked up from germline, CDR1 is SGHDN and CDR2 is FVKESK. Trimming pared 4 bases from V and 5 bases from J, leaving 11 bases between.

The chain joins TRBV3-1 (or the pseudogene TRBV3-2) to TRBJ1-1; TRBD1 is a possible D gene (5 bases). V was shortened by 1 base and J by 4 bases, with 10 bases between the two germline ends. Germline V CDR1 and CDR2: LGHDT, YNNKEL (reference sequence). The CDR3 loop spans 14 amino acids. The DNA for the CDR3 is TGTGCCAGCAGCCAAGTTGGGGGGAGCACTGAAGCTTTCTTT. Translation gives CASSQVGGSTEAFF.